A single sample gave rise to the 2 T cell receptor beta chains below, sequenced in a study of blood T cell repertoires in COVID-19. Using immunoSEQ multiplex PCR, the repertoire was profiled, and TCRdb retains in-frame clones only, with some absent. In the table there are hundreds of thousands of clones, about nine tenths of which are singletons. Sequencing input: peripheral blood. The receptors were sampled from a man aged 55 to 70 who had recovered from COVID-19.

The chain links TRBV5-6 to TRBJ1-2; 7 nucleotides align to TRBD1. V dropped 4 bases and J dropped 0; count of bases not matched to a gene: 6. This CDR3 comprises 15 residues. Germline CDR1 and CDR2: SGHDT and YYEEEE. The CDR3 protein is CASSPPGQPNYGYTF. DNA for the CDR3: TGTGCCAGCAGCCCTCCGGGACAGCCTAACTATGGCTACACCTTC. The variable domain in full, with the rest retrieved from reference TRBV5-6 and TRBJ1-2, is DAGVTQSPTHLIKTRGQQVTLRCSPKSGHDTVSWYQQALGQGPQFIFQYYEEEERQRGNFPDRFSGHQFPNYSSELNVNALLLGDSALYLCASSPPGQPNYGYTFGSGTRLTVV.

The V gene is TRBV7-2, the J gene TRBJ1-4, with TRBD1 matching 10 bases. Germline CDR1 and CDR2: SGHTA and FQGNSA. Trimming at V came to 6 bases and at J to 4 bases, leaving 5 bases not matched to a gene. This CDR3 has 15 amino acids. For the CDR3, the DNA is TGTGCCAGCAGTCGACAGGGGGCGGATAATGAAAAACTGTTTTTT. This translates into CASSRQGADNEKLFF.